The clone carrying this T cell receptor beta chain has more than one count but fewer than ten. No antigen is known for it. Trimming took off 7 bases at V and 7 bases at J, with 19 bases between the two ends. CDR1 SGHNT and CDR2 YENEEA come from the germline V gene. The CDR3 loop spans 15 amino acids. The data originate from a study of regulatory T cells in long-lasting Graves disease. Broader study findings: Samples came from peripheral blood alone, without thyroid tissue.

Stated time point: newly diagnosed GD, antithyroid drugs for less than 3 months. PBMC-derived RNA was used for the TCR library. Arm-PCR of CDR3 regions and iRepertoire HTBI primers were the basis on which TCR beta libraries were built. Via MiXCR, TCRdb re-called the multiplex PCR reads, giving one row per CDR3 protein. The data show 400,000 to 550,000 distinct CDR3 sequences, just under 15% seen once. The sample was also linked to a second study, of T cells in Graves' hyperthyroidism and ophthalmopathy.

The receptor's source is a woman in her thirties with Graves disease. This specimen consisted of peripheral blood mononuclear cells (PBMCs), obtained at new diagnosis, from a patient treated with antithyroid drugs. The chain carries TRBV11-3 and TRBJ2-2; weak D call: TRBD2 (6 bases). The CDR3 here is CASMVPGLWGGELFF. In DNA, the CDR3 is TGTGCCAGCATGGTCCCGGGACTCTGGGGCGGGGAGCTGTTTTTT. The entire variable domain, with the rest obtained from reference TRBV11-3 and TRBJ2-2, is as follows: EAGVVQSPRYKIIEKKQPVAFWCNPISGHNTLYWYLQNLGQGPELLIRYENEEAVDDSQLPKDRFSAERLKGVDSTLKIQPAELGDSAVYLCASMVPGLWGGELFFGEGSRLTVL.